These T cell receptor beta chains were read from a single sample in a study of blood T cell repertoires in COVID-19. Data came from immunoSEQ multiplex PCR; TCRdb stores just in-frame clones and leaves some out. The sample records around 150,000 clones, 84% being singletons. Sequencing input: peripheral blood. The receptors shown here come from an elderly woman in a cohort sampled during active or convalescent COVID-19. Both conserved end residues are trimmed from each CDR3.

J gene | V gene | CDR3 protein
TRBJ2-3 | TRBV5-1 | ASSKGVTDTQY
TRBJ1-1 | TRBV10-3 | AIRGQGLSNTEAF
TRBJ2-5 | TRBV5-1 | ASSSLVEETQY
TRBJ2-5 | TRBV15 | ATSRDRGETQY
TRBJ1-1 | TRBV12-2 | ASRVGLGGNTEAF
TRBJ1-5 | TRBV7-9 | ASSSGTGDLRSNQPQH
TRBJ1-5 | TRBV3-1/TRBV3-2 | ASSQAGGSQPQH
TRBJ2-5 | TRBV4-3 | ASSQETRGQTPTQLETQY
TRBJ1-3 | TRBV13 | ASSQIQGTNSGNTIY
TRBJ1-1 | TRBV7-9 | ASSLARQLNTEAF